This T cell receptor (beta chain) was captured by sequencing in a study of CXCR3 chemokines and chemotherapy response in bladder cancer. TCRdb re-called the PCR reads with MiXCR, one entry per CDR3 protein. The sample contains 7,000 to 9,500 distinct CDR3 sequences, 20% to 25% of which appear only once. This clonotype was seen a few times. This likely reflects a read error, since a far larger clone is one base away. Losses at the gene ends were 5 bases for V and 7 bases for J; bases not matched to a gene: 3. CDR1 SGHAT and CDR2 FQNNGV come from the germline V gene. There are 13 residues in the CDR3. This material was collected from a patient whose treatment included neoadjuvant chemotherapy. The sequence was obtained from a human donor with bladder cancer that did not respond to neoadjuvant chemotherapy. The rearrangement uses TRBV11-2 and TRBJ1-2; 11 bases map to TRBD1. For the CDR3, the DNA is TGTGCCAGCAGCCGGACAGGGGGCTTTGGCTACACCTTC. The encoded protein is CASSRTGGFGYTF.